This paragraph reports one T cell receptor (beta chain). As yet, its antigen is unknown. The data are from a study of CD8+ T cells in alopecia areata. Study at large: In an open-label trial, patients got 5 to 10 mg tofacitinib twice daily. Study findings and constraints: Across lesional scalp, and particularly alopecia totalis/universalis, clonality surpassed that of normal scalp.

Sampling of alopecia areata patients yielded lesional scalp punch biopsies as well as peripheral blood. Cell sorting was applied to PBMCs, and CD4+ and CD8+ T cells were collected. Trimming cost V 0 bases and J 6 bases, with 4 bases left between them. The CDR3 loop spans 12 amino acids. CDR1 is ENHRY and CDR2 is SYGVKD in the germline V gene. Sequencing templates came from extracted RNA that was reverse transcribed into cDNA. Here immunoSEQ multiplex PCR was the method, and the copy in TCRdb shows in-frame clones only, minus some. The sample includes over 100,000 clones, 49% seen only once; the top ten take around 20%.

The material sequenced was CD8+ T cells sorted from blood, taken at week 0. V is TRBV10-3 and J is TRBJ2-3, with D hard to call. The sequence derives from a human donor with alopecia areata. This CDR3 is CAISESGDTQYF. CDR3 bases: TGTGCCATCAGTGAGTCGGGCGATACGCAGTATTTT.